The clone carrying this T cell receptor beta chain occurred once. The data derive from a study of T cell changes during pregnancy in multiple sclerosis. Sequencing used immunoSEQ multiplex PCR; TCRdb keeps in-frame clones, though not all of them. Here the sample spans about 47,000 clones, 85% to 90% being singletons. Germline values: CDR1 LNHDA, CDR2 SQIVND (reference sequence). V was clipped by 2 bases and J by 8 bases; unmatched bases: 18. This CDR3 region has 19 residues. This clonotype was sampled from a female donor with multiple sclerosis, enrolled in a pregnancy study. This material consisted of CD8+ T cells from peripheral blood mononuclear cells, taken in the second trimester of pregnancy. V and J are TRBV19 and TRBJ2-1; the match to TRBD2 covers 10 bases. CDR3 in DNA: TGTGCCAGTAGTATAAGGGGGAGTAGCGGGGGGTCGGGTGAGGATGAGCAGTTCTTC. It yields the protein CASSIRGSSGGSGEDEQFF.